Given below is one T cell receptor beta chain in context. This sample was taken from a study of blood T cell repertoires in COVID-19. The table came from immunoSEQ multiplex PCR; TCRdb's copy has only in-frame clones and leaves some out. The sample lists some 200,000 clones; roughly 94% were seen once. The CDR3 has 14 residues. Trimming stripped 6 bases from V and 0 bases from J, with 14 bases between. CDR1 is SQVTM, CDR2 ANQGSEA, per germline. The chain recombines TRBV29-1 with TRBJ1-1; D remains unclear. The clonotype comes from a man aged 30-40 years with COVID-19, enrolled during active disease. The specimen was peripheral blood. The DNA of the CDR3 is TGCAGCGTGGGAGGACTGATGATGAACACTGAAGCTTTCTTT. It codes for CSVGGLMMNTEAFF.